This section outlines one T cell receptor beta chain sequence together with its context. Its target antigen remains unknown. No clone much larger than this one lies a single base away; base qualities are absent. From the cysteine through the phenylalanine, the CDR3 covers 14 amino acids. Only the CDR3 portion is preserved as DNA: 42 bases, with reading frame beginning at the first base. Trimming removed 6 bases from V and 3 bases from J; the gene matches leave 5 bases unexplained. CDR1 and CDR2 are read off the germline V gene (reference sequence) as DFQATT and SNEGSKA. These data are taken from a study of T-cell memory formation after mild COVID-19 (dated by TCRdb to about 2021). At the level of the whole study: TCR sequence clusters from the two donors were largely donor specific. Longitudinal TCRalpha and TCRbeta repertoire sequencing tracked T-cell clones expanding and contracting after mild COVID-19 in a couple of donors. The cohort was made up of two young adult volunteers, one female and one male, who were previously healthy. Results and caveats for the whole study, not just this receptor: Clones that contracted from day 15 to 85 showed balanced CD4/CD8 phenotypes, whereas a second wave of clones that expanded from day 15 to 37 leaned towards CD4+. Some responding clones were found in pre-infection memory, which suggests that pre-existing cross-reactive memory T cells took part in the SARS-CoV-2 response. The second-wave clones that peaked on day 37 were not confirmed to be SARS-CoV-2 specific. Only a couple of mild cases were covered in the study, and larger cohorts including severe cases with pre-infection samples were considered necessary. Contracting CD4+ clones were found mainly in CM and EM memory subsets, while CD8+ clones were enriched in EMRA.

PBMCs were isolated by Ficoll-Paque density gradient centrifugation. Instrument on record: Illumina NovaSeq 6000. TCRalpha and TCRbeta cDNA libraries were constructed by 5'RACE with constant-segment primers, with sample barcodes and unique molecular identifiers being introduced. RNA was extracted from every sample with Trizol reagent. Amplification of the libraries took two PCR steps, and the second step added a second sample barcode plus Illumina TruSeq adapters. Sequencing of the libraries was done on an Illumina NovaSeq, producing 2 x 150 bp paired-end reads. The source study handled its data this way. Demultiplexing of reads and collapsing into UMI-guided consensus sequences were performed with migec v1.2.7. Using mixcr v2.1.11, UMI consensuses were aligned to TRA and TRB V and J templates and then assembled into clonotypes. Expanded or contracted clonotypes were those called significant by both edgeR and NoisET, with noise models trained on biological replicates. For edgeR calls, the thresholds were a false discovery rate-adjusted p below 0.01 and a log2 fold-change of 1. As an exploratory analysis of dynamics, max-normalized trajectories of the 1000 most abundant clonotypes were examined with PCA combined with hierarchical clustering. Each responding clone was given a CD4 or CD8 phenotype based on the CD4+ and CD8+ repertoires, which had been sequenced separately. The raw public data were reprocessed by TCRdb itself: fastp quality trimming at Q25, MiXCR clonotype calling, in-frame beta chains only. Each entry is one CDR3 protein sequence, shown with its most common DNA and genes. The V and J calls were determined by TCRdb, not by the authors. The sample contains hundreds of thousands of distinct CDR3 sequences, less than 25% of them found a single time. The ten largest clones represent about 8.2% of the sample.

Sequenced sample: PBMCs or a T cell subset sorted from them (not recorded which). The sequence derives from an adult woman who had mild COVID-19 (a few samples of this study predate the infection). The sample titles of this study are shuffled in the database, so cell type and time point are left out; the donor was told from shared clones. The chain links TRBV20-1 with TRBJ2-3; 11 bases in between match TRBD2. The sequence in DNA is TGCAGTGCCATAGCGGGGGGGTTTACAGATACGCAGTATTTT. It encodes CSAIAGGFTDTQYF.